The next 19 T cell receptor beta chains were all read from a single sample in a study of T cells in localized non-small cell lung cancer. Assay used: immunoSEQ multiplex PCR; TCRdb lists only in-frame clones, some missing. The sample yields nearly 35,000 clones, roughly 86% seen once. The starting material was peripheral blood, obtained before any cancer treatment. The origin of the receptors is a woman aged 35 to 70 with stage I lung adenocarcinoma.

This clone is a singleton in its sample. The genes are TRBV19 and TRBJ2-3; 7 nucleotides align to TRBD2. The V gene's germline CDR1 is LNHDA and CDR2 SQIVND (reference sequence). Trimming removed 5 bases from V and 2 bases from J; junction bases left unmatched: 7. This CDR3 region has 15 residues. The CDR3 DNA follows: TGTGCCAGTAGTCCCACCGGGAGGACCACAGATACGCAGTATTTT. It encodes CASSPTGRTTDTQYF.

This clone showed up just once. The chain carries TRBV7-2 and TRBJ1-1, with D possibly being TRBD1 (5 bases). V was clipped by 1 base and J by 7 bases, with 19 bases between them. The CDR3 spans 16 residues. Per germline, CDR1 SGHTA and CDR2 FQGNSA. In nucleotides, the CDR3 is TGTGCCAGCAGCTTAGAGGTCGGGGCAGGAGGTATTGAAGCTTTCTTT. Translating gives CASSLEVGAGGIEAFF.

This clone was counted between two and nine times. Distinct nucleotide sequences in the sample also encode this CDR3. The V gene is TRBV4-3, the J gene TRBJ1-5; D call uncertain. The germline V and J ends were trimmed by 0 bases and 7 bases, with 7 bases remaining between them. This CDR3 spans 13 amino acids. The germline V gene has CDR1 LGHNA and CDR2 YSLEER. The CDR3, as DNA: TGCGCCAGCAGCCAAGATCGGCGCCAGCCCCAGCATTTT. Translated: CASSQDRRQPQHF.

V is TRBV27 and J is TRBJ2-3, with D hard to call. V lost 3 bases, J lost 0 bases, and 10 bases lay in between. CDR3 length equals 15 residues. Germline V gene sequence: CDR1 MNHEY, CDR2 SMNVEV (reference sequence). The CDR3: CASSFVSASTDTQYF. As DNA, the CDR3 is TGTGCCAGCAGTTTCGTCTCTGCTAGCACAGATACGCAGTATTTT.

This chain joins TRBV7-3 and TRBJ2-5, with D possibly being TRBD1 or TRBD2 (6 bases each). Trimming removed 2 bases at V and 5 bases at J, with 9 bases between. This CDR3 is 13 amino acids long. Germline V gene sequence: CDR1 SGHTA, CDR2 FQGTGA. CDR3 sequence (DNA): TGTGCCAGCAGCTTATCGGGGGCGGAGACCCAGTACTTC. The encoded protein is CASSLSGAETQYF.

This clone appeared once. This chain joins TRBV5-4 and TRBJ2-5; 11 bases align to TRBD2. CDR3 length equals 16 residues. CDR1 and CDR2 (germline): SGHNT, YYREEE (reference sequence). With V trimmed by 4 bases and J by 1 base, 6 bases remained unmatched. CDR3 protein: CASSTLAGGRQETQYF. The CDR3 DNA sequence: TGTGCCAGCAGCACCTTAGCGGGGGGGCGCCAAGAGACCCAGTACTTC.

The rearrangement uses TRBV18 and TRBJ2-4; D possibly corresponds to TRBD2 (7 bases). Germline CDR1 reads KGHSH; CDR2 reads LQKENI. The CDR3 consists of 16 residues. V was shortened by 2 bases and J by 2 bases, with 13 bases between the two germline ends. The DNA of the CDR3 is TGTGCCAGCTCACCATCAGCGGGGACAACCAAAAACATTCAGTACTTC. Translating gives CASSPSAGTTKNIQYF.

This clone was recorded once. The V gene is TRBV18, the J gene TRBJ2-3; a possible D gene is TRBD2 (6 bases). V lost 2 bases to trimming and J lost 0 bases, with 9 bases between them. This CDR3 region has 15 residues. CDR1 KGHSH and CDR2 LQKENI come from the germline V gene. The CDR3 loop reads CASSPGTVSTDTQYF. The CDR3 region has the DNA TGTGCCAGCTCACCAGGGACTGTCAGCACAGATACGCAGTATTTT.

V usage is TRBV7-2 and J usage is TRBJ1-1; D gene uncertain. V was trimmed by 5 bases and J by 6 bases, leaving 13 bases between them. Germline V gene data show CDR1 as SGHTA and CDR2 as FQGNSA. The CDR3 is 13 amino acids. CDR3 sequence reads: CASSPSRWAEAFF. In DNA form, the CDR3 reads TGTGCCAGCAGCCCGTCCCGTTGGGCTGAAGCTTTCTTT.

The chain is built from TRBV10-2 and TRBJ2-7; D gene unclear. From germline, CDR1 is WSHSY and CDR2 SAAADI. V was pared by 8 bases and J by 3 bases, with 17 bases between. The CDR3 contains 14 residues. This CDR3 reads CASFEVGYGYEQYF. CDR3 nucleotides: TGCGCCAGCTTTGAGGTGGGGTACGGCTACGAGCAGTACTTC.

The genes are TRBV13 and TRBJ2-7; TRBD1 or TRBD2 may be the D gene (5 bases each). CDR3 length: 16 amino acids. Germline values: CDR1 PRHDT, CDR2 FYEKMQ (reference sequence). V was clipped by 5 bases and J by 2 bases, with 19 bases between them. CDR3 amino acids: CASSQEVRDGPYEQYF. CDR3 sequence (DNA): TGTGCCAGCAGCCAAGAGGTCCGGGACGGACCCTACGAGCAGTACTTC.

The chain employs TRBV2 and TRBJ2-2; the D gene is possibly TRBD2 (6 bases). Trimming shortened V by 8 bases and J by 7 bases, and 17 bases separated the two germline ends. This CDR3 contains 14 residues. Per germline, CDR1 SNHLY and CDR2 FYNNEI. CDR3 residues: CASLHAEGGGELFF. CDR3 DNA: TGTGCCAGCCTACACGCTGAGGGAGGCGGGGAGCTGTTTTTT.

The chain links TRBV5-6 to TRBJ2-7; D assignment may be TRBD1 or TRBD2 (6 bases each). The CDR3 loop spans 14 amino acids. CDR1 is SGHDT, CDR2 YYEEEE, per germline. The ends were cut back, 2 bases at V and 6 bases at J, with 15 bases in the middle. In DNA form, the CDR3 reads TGTGCCAGCAGCTTCGGTTTAGGGGGGCGCGAGCAGTACTTC. This sequence encodes CASSFGLGGREQYF.

Only a few counts were recorded for this clone. This chain joins TRBV6-5 and TRBJ1-5, with a possible D match to TRBD1 (5 bases). From germline, CDR1 is MNHEY and CDR2 SVGAGI. The V and J ends lost 6 bases and 4 bases respectively, with 13 bases between them. The CDR3 has 14 residues. The CDR3 DNA reads as TGTGCCAGCAGCCCTCTTGGGGGGAATCAGCCCCAGCATTTT. Protein: CASSPLGGNQPQHF.

This clone has more than one count but fewer than ten. The chain employs TRBV25-1 and TRBJ1-6; D call uncertain. V was clipped by 5 bases and J by 10 bases, with 9 bases between them. Per the germline V gene, CDR1 is MGHDK and CDR2 is SYGVNS. The length of the CDR3 is 12 residues. CDR3 DNA sequence: TGTGCCAGCAGTACGGGGAGCTCACCCCTCCACTTT. It specifies CASSTGSSPLHF.

The chain couples TRBV9 to TRBJ1-5; TRBD1 aligns across 7 bases. With V trimmed by 4 bases and J by 6 bases, 4 bases remained unmatched. Germline assignment: CDR1 SGDLS and CDR2 YYNGEE. This CDR3 is built from 13 residues. The CDR3 region is CASSSGGSQPQHF. The CDR3 coding sequence is TGTGCCAGCAGCTCAGGGGGTAGTCAGCCCCAGCATTTT.

The genes are TRBV10-2 and TRBJ1-3; D call uncertain. Germline CDR1 WSHSY, CDR2 SAAADI. The CDR3 has 15 amino acids. Trimming took 8 bases from V and 0 from J, leaving 14 bases between them. The CDR3 loop is CASLIGPDSGNTIYF. CDR3 coding DNA: TGCGCCAGCCTCATTGGCCCAGACTCTGGAAACACCATATATTTT.

CDR3 DNA: TGTGCCTGGAGCTCACAGGGTGGCACTGAAGCTTTCTTT. Protein: CAWSSQGGTEAFF. The J gene is TRBJ1-1, the V gene TRBV30; D may be TRBD1 (6 bases). V shed 3 bases and J shed 4 bases, with 12 bases lying between them. Germline V gene data show CDR1 as GTSNPN and CDR2 as SVGIG (reference sequence). The CDR3 is 13 residues long. The full variable domain, completed using reference TRBV30 and TRBJ1-1, is SQTIHQWPATLVQPVGSPLSLECTVEGTSNPNLYWYRQAAGRGLQLLFYSVGIGQISSEVPQNLSASRPQDRQFILSSKKLLLSDSGFYLCAWSSQGGTEAFFGQGTRLTVV.

This chain joins TRBV21-1 and TRBJ1-2; the tabulated D call, TRBD1, remains unverified against the DNA. TRBV21-1 is a known pseudogene. This CDR3 is 14 amino acids long. The CDR3 spells CASSKVYNLDGYTF. DNA for the CDR3: TGTGCCAGCAGCAAAGTTTACAATCTCGATGGCTACACCTTC.